These T cell receptor beta chains were read from a single sample in a study of T-cell memory formation after mild COVID-19. TCRdb reanalysed the 5' RACE reads using MiXCR and keeps one entry per CDR3 protein. The table has hundreds of thousands of distinct CDR3 sequences, more than 20% seen once; the top ten hold around 12%. Sequencing was done on a sample of PBMCs or a T cell subset sorted from them (not recorded which). These receptor sequences come from an adult woman who had mild COVID-19 (a few samples of this study predate the infection). Cell type and time point are not known. The CDR3 runs from the conserved cysteine through the conserved F or W. The D gene is left open where the match is weak. Clone size is given for some rows only: seen once, a few or many times, or a class if the clone is expanded.

J: TRBJ1-1; D: TRBD1; V: TRBV5-1; size: .; DNA: TGCGCCAGCAGTCTCGGGCAGGGGGCGCGTGGTACTGAAGCTTTCTTT; CDR3: CASSLGQGARGTEAFF
J: TRBJ2-2; D: .; V: TRBV9; size: few; DNA: TGTGCCAGCAGCGTAGCCGGGTTGGGCACCGGGGAGCTGTTTTTT; CDR3: CASSVAGLGTGELFF
J: TRBJ2-3; D: TRBD2; V: TRBV2; size: .; DNA: TGTGCCAGCACTACGATGATCACGACTAGCGGGGGGGCAGATACGCAGTATTTT; CDR3: CASTTMITTSGGADTQYF
J: TRBJ2-7; D: TRBD1; V: TRBV11-3; size: .; DNA: TGTGCCAGCAGCTTAGGAGAGTCGGGACAGTCTTACCAGCTCTACGAGCAGTACTTC; CDR3: CASSLGESGQSYQLYEQYF
J: TRBJ2-1; D: .; V: TRBV12-3/TRBV12-4; size: few; DNA: TGTGCCAGCAGTTTAGCGGGAGTCGGCTACAATGAGCAGTTCTTC; CDR3: CASSLAGVGYNEQFF
J: TRBJ1-1; D: .; V: TRBV6-5; size: many; DNA: TGTGCCAGCAGTTACGGGGGGAACACTGAAGCTTTCTTT; CDR3: CASSYGGNTEAFF
J: TRBJ2-3; D: .; V: TRBV6-5; size: .; DNA: TGTGCCAGCAGTTACTCGAGGGCACAACACACAGATACGCAGTATTTT; CDR3: CASSYSRAQHTDTQYF
J: TRBJ2-3; D: TRBD2; V: TRBV12-3/TRBV12-4; size: .; DNA: TGTGCCAGCAGTTTGGGGACTAGCGGGAGGCGAGGGACAGATACGCAGTATTTT; CDR3: CASSLGTSGRRGTDTQYF
J: TRBJ1-2; D: .; V: TRBV24-1; size: few; DNA: TGTGCCACCAGTGATTCTGGACAGTTAAACGGCTACACCTTC; CDR3: CATSDSGQLNGYTF
J: TRBJ2-6; D: .; V: TRBV12-3/TRBV12-4; size: few; DNA: TGTGTGGAGGGGGCGCGAGGGGCCAACGTCCTGACTTTC; CDR3: CVEGARGANVLTF